The subject of this entry is one T cell receptor beta chain. Its antigen is not identified. The data originate from a study of cytomegalovirus exposure and HLA in healthy donors. Overall study findings and caveats: There were over 150 TCR beta chains listed as cytomegalovirus-associated. According to reports, the classifier identified cytomegalovirus status with high specificity and sensitivity. It was confirmed in vitro that a few of the CMV-associated chains were specific for CMV antigens.

Repertoires were generated with immunoSEQ multiplex PCR, while TCRdb's copy carries only in-frame clones and drops some. The sample contains 97,000 or so clones, more than 75% of which appear only once. The donors were part of the validation cohort of 120 or so subjects. That cohort was separate from the first cohort, which comprised about 730 subjects. Trimming removed 6 bases from V and 2 bases from J; junction bases left unmatched: 4. The CDR3 totals 14 residues. CDR1 MNHNS and CDR2 SASEGT come from the germline V gene. J is TRBJ1-3 and V is TRBV6-1; 7 bases are a match to TRBD1. The sequence derives from a man younger than 35 in good health and CMV-seropositive. The specimen was PBMCs. CDR3 DNA: TGTGCCAGCAGGACAGGGACTGCTGGAAACACCATATATTTT. Amino acids: CASRTGTAGNTIYF.